This entry features one T cell receptor beta chain sequence. This CDR3 is also generated by other DNA sequences in the sample. Using immunoSEQ multiplex PCR, the repertoire was profiled, and TCRdb retains in-frame clones only, with some absent. This sample has 95,000 to 150,000 clones, with about 93% found just once. This entry belongs to a study of T cell responses to AZD1222 COVID-19 vaccine. The germline V gene encodes CDR1 SGDLS and CDR2 YYNGEE. V lost 0 bases and J lost 0, with 6 bases in between. CDR3 size: 14 residues. Pooling was applied to second doses at about 4 or about 12 weeks. The TCR sequence derives from an adult who received the AZD1222 COVID-19 vaccine. The chain couples TRBV9 to TRBJ1-1, with no clear D. The sample in question was peripheral blood, obtained 28 days after the second AZD1222 dose. The CDR3 here is CASSVEGLNTEAFF. In DNA form, the CDR3 reads TGTGCCAGCAGCGTAGAGGGCTTGAACACTGAAGCTTTCTTT.